This T cell receptor beta chain was documented in a study of blood T cell repertoires in COVID-19. Enrolled through a virtual design, the participants were between 18 and 89 years of age and came from roughly 22 US areas. V lost 5 bases and J lost 6, with 16 bases in between. This CDR3 is 15 amino acids long. The germline gives CDR1 LNHDA, CDR2 SQIVND (reference sequence). Libraries were prepared by immunoSEQ multiplex PCR; TCRdb keeps only in-frame clonotypes and omits some of them. The data show 300,000 to 400,000 clones, approximately 86% seen once. This receptor was obtained from a woman aged 40 to 49 with acute COVID-19. V is TRBV19 and J is TRBJ1-4; D may be TRBD1 (5 bases). What was sequenced was PBMCs or T cells enriched from blood (not recorded which). The CDR3 coding sequence is TGTGCCAGTAGTCCCCGACAGACCAGGGATGAAAAACTGTTTTTT. Encoded protein: CASSPRQTRDEKLFF. Complete variable domain (other parts from reference TRBV19 and TRBJ1-4): DGGITQSPKYLFRKEGQNVTLSCEQNLNHDAMYWYRQDPGQGLRLIYYSQIVNDFQKGDIAEGYSVSREKKESFPLTVTSAQKNPTAFYLCASSPRQTRDEKLFFGSGTQLSVL.